This paragraph covers one T cell receptor (beta chain) sequence. A junction boundary mismatches the germline segment, possibly from a read error. CDR1 SNHLY and CDR2 FYNNEI come from the germline V gene. This CDR3 contains 14 residues. The method was immunoSEQ multiplex PCR; TCRdb's version includes in-frame clones alone and lacks a portion of them. The sample gives about 45,000 clones, around 81% of which show up once; over 15% is in the top ten. This sample stems from a study of T cells in localized non-small cell lung cancer. This sample comprised peripheral blood mononuclear cells, obtained before any cancer treatment. This rearrangement joins TRBV2 to TRBJ1-1; 10 bases agree with TRBD1. This receptor was obtained from a man aged 35 to 69 with stage III lung adenocarcinoma. The CDR3 coding sequence is TGTGCCAGCAGTGCGGGACAGGGGAACTCTGAAGCTTTCTTT. This sequence encodes CASSAGQGNSEAFF.